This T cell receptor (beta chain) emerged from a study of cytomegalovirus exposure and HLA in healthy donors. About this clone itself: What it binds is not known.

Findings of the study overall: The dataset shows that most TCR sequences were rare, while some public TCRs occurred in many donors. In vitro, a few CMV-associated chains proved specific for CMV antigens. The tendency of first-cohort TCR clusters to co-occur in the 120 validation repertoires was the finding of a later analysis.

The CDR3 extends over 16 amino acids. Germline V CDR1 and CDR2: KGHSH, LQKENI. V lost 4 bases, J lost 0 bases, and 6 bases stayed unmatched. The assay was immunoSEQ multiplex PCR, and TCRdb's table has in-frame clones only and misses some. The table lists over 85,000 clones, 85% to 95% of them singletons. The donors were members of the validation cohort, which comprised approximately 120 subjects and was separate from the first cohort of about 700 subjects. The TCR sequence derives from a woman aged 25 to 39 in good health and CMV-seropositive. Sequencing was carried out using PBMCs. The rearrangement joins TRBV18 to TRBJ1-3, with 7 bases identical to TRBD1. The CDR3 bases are TGTGCCAGCTCACTGGGACAGCAAATCTCTGGAAACACCATATATTTT. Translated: CASSLGQQISGNTIYF.